The T cell receptor beta chain described here comes from a study of cytomegalovirus exposure and HLA in healthy donors. General study findings and limits: Highly shared sequence variants in one cluster were likely a sequencing artifact. Immune exposure information available was restricted to CMV serostatus. Indistinguishability led to the exclusion of some V segments, TRBV6-2 and TRBV6-3 included.

Healthy bone marrow donors formed the donor group. As regards this clone: Its antigen is unknown.

Trimming removed 3 bases at V and 0 bases at J, with 5 bases between. Germline V gene lookup returns CDR1 SGHAT and CDR2 FQDESV (reference sequence). The CDR3 extends over 13 amino acids. Primers: 60 Vbeta forward and 13 Jbeta reverse. Method: immunoSEQ multiplex PCR; TCRdb's copy keeps in-frame clones and lacks some. The repertoire holds approximately 100,000 clones, approximately 85% seen once, with 3% to 5% in the top ten. The chain combines TRBV11-1 with TRBJ1-1; D is undetermined. The sequencing sample was made of PBMCs. The source of this sequence is a man between 25 and 39 years old in good health and CMV-seronegative. CDR3 nucleotide sequence: TGTGCCAGCAGCTTGGCCTTGAACACTGAAGCTTTCTTT. Amino acid sequence: CASSLALNTEAFF.